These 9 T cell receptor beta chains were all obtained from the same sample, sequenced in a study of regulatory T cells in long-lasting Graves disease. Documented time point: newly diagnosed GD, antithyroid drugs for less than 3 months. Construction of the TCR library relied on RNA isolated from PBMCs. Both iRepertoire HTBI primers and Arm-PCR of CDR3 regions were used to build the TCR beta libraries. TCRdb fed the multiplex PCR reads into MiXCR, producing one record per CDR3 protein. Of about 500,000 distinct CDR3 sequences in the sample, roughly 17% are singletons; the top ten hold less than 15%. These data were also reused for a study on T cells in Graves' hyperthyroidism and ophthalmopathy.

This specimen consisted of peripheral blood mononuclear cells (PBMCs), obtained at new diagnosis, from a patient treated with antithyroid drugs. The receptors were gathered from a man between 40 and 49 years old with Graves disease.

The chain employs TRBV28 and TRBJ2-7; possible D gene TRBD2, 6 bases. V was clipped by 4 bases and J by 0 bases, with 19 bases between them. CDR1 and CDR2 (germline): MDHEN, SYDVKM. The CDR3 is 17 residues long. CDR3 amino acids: CASSSQPPGTLSYEQYF. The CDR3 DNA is TGTGCCAGCAGTTCCCAGCCCCCCGGGACTCTCTCCTACGAGCAGTACTTC.

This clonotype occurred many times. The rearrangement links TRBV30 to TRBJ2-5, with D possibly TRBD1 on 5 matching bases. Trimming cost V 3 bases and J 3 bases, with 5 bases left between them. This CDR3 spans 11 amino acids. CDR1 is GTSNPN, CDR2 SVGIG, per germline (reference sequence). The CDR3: CAWRGEETQYF. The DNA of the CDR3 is TGTGCCTGGAGAGGGGAAGAGACCCAGTACTTC.

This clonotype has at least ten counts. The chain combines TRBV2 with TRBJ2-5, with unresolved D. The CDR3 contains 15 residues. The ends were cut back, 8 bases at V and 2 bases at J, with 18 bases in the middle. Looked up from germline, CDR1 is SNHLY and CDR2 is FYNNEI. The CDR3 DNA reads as TGTGCCAGCGTCCGAGGACCGGAGACACAAGAGACCCAGTACTTC. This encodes CASVRGPETQETQYF. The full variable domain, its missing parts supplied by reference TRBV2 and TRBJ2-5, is EPEVTQTPSHQVTQMGQEVILRCVPISNHLYFYWYRQILGQKVEFLVSFYNNEISEKSEIFDDQFSVERPDGSNFTLKIRSTKLEDSAMYFCASVRGPETQETQYFGPGTRLLVL.

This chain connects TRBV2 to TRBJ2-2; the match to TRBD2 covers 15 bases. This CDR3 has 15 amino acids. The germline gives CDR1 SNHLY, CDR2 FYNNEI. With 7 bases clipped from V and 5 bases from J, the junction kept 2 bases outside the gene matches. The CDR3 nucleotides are TGTGCCAGCACAGGACTAGCGGGAGGGACCGGGGAGCTGTTTTTT. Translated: CASTGLAGGTGELFF.

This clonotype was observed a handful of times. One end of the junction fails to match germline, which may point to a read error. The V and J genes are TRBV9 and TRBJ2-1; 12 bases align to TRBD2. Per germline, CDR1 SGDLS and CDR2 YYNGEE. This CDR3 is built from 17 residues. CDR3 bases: TGTACCAGCAGCGACCCGACTAGCGGGGGATTTGGGAATGAGCAGTTCTTC. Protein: CTSSDPTSGGFGNEQFF. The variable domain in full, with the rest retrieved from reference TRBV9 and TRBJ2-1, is DSGVTQTPKHLITATGQRVTLRCSPRSGDLSVYWYQQSLDQGLQFLIQYYNGEERAKGNILERFSAQQFPDLHSELNLSSLELGDSALYFCTSSDPTSGGFGNEQFFGPGTRLTVL.

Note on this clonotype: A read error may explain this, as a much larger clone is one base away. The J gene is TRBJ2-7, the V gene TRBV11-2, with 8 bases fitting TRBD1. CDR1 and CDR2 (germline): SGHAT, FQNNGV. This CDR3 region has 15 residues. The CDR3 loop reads CACSADRGLIRGQYF. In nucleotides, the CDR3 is TGTGCCTGCAGCGCCGACAGGGGTTTAATAAGAGGGCAGTACTTC.

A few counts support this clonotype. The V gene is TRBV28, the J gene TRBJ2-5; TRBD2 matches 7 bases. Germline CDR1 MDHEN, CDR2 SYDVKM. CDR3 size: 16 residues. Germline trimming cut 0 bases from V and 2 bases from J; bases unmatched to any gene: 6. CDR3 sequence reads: CASSLWGPGGQETQYF. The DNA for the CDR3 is TGTGCCAGCAGTTTATGGGGCCCCGGGGGGCAAGAGACCCAGTACTTC.

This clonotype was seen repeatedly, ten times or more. DNA of the CDR3: TGTGCCAGCAGTGAATATATGGGCGCAACAGATACGCAGTATTTT. Translated, it gives CASSEYMGATDTQYF. V and J are TRBV25-1 and TRBJ2-3; D uncertain. Trimming removed 0 bases from V and 3 bases from J, with 10 bases in between. The germline V gene has CDR1 MGHDK and CDR2 SYGVNS. The CDR3 runs to 15 residues. Drawing the rest from reference TRBV25-1 and TRBJ2-3, the complete variable domain is EADIYQTPRYLVIGTGKKITLECSQTMGHDKMYWYQQDPGMELHLIHYSYGVNSTEKGDLSSESTVSRIRTEHFPLTLESARPSHTSQYLCASSEYMGATDTQYFGPGTRLTVL.

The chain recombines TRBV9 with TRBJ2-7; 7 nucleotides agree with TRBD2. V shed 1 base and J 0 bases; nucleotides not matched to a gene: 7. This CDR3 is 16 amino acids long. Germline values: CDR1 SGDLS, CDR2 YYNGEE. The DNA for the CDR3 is TGTGCCAGCAGCGTACTAGGGAGGGTTGTCTCCTACGAGCAGTACTTC. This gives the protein CASSVLGRVVSYEQYF. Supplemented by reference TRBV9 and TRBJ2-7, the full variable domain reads DSGVTQTPKHLITATGQRVTLRCSPRSGDLSVYWYQQSLDQGLQFLIQYYNGEERAKGNILERFSAQQFPDLHSELNLSSLELGDSALYFCASSVLGRVVSYEQYFGPGTRLTVT.